This TCR beta chain was retrieved from a study of human T cells and chemical hapten exposure. Study context: Upper inner arm skin measuring about 2 cm by about 2 cm received 2% DPC for sensitization. Study-level results: The study found expanded TCRs formed significantly more large CDR3 similarity clusters than controls.

This clonotype was seen repeatedly, ten times or more. The antigen is unknown. Individual cDNA molecules in this library carried unique molecular identifiers. TCRdb reanalysed the RACE reads using MiXCR and keeps one entry per CDR3 protein. The repertoire holds some 89,000 distinct CDR3 sequences, with roughly a tenth as singletons. V was shortened by 1 base and J by 6 bases, with 12 bases between the two germline ends. Germline assignment: CDR1 MGHRA and CDR2 YSYEKL. This CDR3 is 15 amino acids long. Documented time point: patch test 2, 6 weeks after DPC sensitization. Regarding treatment: therapeutic diphenylcyclopropenone sensitization with weekly scalp DPC.

This chain uses TRBV4-1 with TRBJ1-4; maybe TRBD1 (6 bases). The material sequenced was whole blood, taken in connection with sensitization to the hapten diphenylcyclopropenone (DPC). The sequence came from a woman younger than 45 with alopecia areata. Some clones in this sample may be carry-over from other donors' samples. CDR3 DNA: TGCGCCAGCAGCCAAGGGACAGCCGAGTATGAAAAACTGTTTTTT. Protein product: CASSQGTAEYEKLFF.